The clone carrying this T cell receptor (beta chain) was picked up many times. Its antigen is unknown. The data belong to a study of human T cells and chemical hapten exposure. During construction of the library, unique molecular identifiers were attached to individual cDNA molecules for quantitative, reproducible TCR counting. TCRdb re-derived calls from the RACE reads in MiXCR, one entry per CDR3 protein. Of about 120,000 distinct CDR3 sequences listed, around 13% are singletons. Time point denoted: patch test 1, 2 weeks after DPC sensitization. Treatment specified: therapeutic diphenylcyclopropenone sensitization with weekly scalp DPC. Every patch test was put on after a blood sample was taken. Study-level results: Given that the donors had alopecia, their immune response may differ from that seen in healthy people.

CDR1 and CDR2 (germline): SGHDT, YYEEEE. The CDR3 length is 14 residues. V shed 2 bases and J shed 14 bases, with 19 bases lying between them. J is TRBJ1-4 and V is TRBV5-6, with D possibly matching TRBD1 (5 bases). This TCR came from a man aged 18 to 35 with alopecia areata. Some clones in this sample may be carry-over from other donors' samples. The specimen comprised whole blood, sampled in connection with sensitization to the hapten diphenylcyclopropenone (DPC). The CDR3 sequence is CASSFGDRLTGLFF. For the CDR3, the DNA is TGTGCCAGCAGCTTTGGGGACCGGTTGACGGGGCTGTTTTTT.